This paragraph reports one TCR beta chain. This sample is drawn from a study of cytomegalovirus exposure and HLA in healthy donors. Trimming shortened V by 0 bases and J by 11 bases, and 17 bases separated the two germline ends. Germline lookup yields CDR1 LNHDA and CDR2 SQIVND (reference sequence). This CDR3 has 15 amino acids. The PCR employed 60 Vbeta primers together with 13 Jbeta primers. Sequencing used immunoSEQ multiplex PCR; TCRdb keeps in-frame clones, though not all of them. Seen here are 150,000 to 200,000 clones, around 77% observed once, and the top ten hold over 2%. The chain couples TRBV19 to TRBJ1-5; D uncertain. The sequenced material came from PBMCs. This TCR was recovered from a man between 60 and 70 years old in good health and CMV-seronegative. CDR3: CASSIDNRVLSTQHF. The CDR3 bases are TGTGCCAGTAGTATAGACAACAGAGTTTTGTCGACCCAGCATTTT.